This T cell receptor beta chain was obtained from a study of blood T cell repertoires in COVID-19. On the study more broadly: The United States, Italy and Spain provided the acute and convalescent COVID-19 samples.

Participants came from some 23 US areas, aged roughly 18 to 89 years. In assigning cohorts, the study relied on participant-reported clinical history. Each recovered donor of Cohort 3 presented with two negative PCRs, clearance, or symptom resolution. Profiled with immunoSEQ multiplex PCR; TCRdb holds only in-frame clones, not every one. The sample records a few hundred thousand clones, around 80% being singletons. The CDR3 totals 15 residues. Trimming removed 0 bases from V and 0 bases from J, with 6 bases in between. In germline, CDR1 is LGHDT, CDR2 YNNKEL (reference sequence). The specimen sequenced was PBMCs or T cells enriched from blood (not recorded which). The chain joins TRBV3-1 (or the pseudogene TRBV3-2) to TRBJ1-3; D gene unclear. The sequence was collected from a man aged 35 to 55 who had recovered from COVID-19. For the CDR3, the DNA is TGTGCCAGCAGCCAAGATATCAGCTCTGGAAACACCATATATTTT. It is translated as CASSQDISSGNTIYF.